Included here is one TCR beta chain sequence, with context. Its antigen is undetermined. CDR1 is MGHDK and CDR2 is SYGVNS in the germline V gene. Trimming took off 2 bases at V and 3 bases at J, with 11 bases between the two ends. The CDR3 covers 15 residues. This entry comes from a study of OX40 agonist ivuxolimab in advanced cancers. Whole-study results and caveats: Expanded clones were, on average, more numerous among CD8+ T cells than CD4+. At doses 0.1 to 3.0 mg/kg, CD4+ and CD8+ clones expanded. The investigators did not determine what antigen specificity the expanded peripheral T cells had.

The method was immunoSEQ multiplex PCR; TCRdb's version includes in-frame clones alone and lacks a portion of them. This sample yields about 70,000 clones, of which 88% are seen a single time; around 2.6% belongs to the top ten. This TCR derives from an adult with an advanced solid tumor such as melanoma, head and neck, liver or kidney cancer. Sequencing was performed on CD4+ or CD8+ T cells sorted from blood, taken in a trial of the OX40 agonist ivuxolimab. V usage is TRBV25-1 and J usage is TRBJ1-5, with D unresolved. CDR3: CASSEGRKANQPQHF. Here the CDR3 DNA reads TGTGCCAGCAGTGAAGGGAGGAAAGCCAATCAGCCCCAGCATTTT.